This TCR beta chain comes out of a study of CD8 T cells in ankylosing spondylitis. Study-wide results and caveats: A TCR beta motif of 7 to 9 highly homologous variants seemed to mark ankylosing spondylitis blood. A subset of motif variants has previously been described in the synovial fluid and blood of reactive arthritis.

Comments on this clonotype: What it recognizes is unknown.

This CDR3 is built from 15 residues. The germline CDR1 and CDR2 sequences are SGHTA and FQGNSA. V was pared by 1 base and J by 4 bases, with 13 bases between. MiXCR, applied by TCRdb to the 5' RACE reads, yields one record per CDR3 protein. The table shows about 450,000 distinct CDR3 sequences, with roughly 26% occurring only once. What was sequenced was blood, either unsorted or a sorted T cell fraction (not recorded which). The clonotype originates from a male donor with ankylosing spondylitis. V usage is TRBV7-2 and J usage is TRBJ1-2; D may be TRBD1 (5 bases). CDR3 sequence (DNA): TGTGCCAGCAGCTTAGAAAAATTGACAGTCTATGGCTACACCTTC. Translating it yields CASSLEKLTVYGYTF.